The 15 T cell receptor beta chains in this list originate from one sample, sequenced in a study of T cell responses to AZD1222 COVID-19 vaccine. Sequencing was performed with immunoSEQ multiplex PCR; in TCRdb, only in-frame clones are kept and a portion is missing. The profile shows 160,000 or so clones, about 90% of them singletons. Sequencing was performed on peripheral blood, taken 28 days after the second dose of the MenACWY control vaccine. These receptors were collected from an adult who received the MenACWY meningococcal vaccine as a control.

The V call is TRBV30, the J call TRBJ2-5; D is possibly TRBD2 (6 bases). Germline CDR1 and CDR2: GTSNPN and SVGIG (reference sequence). V dropped 0 bases and J dropped 5 bases, with 13 bases sitting between them. CDR3 size: 14 residues. CDR3 residues: CAWSVNGGSETQYF. The CDR3 DNA follows: TGTGCCTGGAGTGTAAACGGGGGAAGTGAGACCCAGTACTTC.

The chain employs TRBV10-2 and TRBJ2-7, with D hard to call. V dropped 3 bases and J dropped 2 bases, with 5 bases sitting between them. The CDR3 sequence is 12 residues long. In germline, CDR1 is WSHSY, CDR2 SAAADI. The CDR3 loop is CASSDYTYEQYF. CDR3 nucleotide sequence: TGCGCCAGCAGTGACTATACCTACGAGCAGTACTTC.

This sequence joins TRBV25-1 and TRBJ1-2; no firm D call. The length of the CDR3 is 15 residues. The ends were cut back, 1 base at V and 3 bases at J, with 12 bases in the middle. Germline lookup yields CDR1 MGHDK and CDR2 SYGVNS. CDR3 residues: CASSESKGPYYGYTF. As DNA, the CDR3 is TGTGCCAGCAGTGAATCAAAGGGCCCGTACTATGGCTACACCTTC.

The V call is TRBV18, the J call TRBJ1-1; D unclear. CDR3 length: 12 residues. Germline V gene sequence: CDR1 KGHSH, CDR2 LQKENI. V lost 1 base and J 8 bases, leaving 8 bases between the germline ends. The CDR3 DNA follows: TGTGCCAGCTCACCACTTCGGATGGAAGCTTTCTTT. This gives the protein CASSPLRMEAFF.

V is TRBV9 and J is TRBJ2-1; 7 bases map to TRBD1. This CDR3 is built from 14 residues. CDR1 and CDR2 from the germline V gene are SGDLS and YYNGEE. The V and J ends lost 7 bases and 1 base, in that order; junction bases with no gene match: 5. The chain's CDR3 is CASHPGQSYNEQFF. CDR3 DNA sequence: TGTGCCAGCCATCCGGGACAGTCCTACAATGAGCAGTTCTTC.

On this clone itself: Other DNA sequences in this specimen translate into the identical CDR3. J is TRBJ1-5 and V is TRBV6-5; weak D call: TRBD1 (5 bases). Trimming left V 2 bases short and J 4 bases short, with 9 bases between. Germline values: CDR1 MNHEY, CDR2 SVGAGI. This CDR3 contains 14 residues. CDR3 DNA: TGTGCCAGCAGTTACAGGGGTGGTAATCAGCCCCAGCATTTT. Amino acid sequence: CASSYRGGNQPQHF.

The rearrangement joins TRBV28 to TRBJ1-2, with a tentative D call TRBD1 (5 bases). Trimming shortened V by 3 bases and J by 1 base, and 12 bases separated the two germline ends. Germline values: CDR1 MDHEN, CDR2 SYDVKM. The CDR3 length is 15 residues. The CDR3 sequence: CASSFGGWGNYGYTF. The CDR3 coding sequence is TGTGCCAGCAGTTTTGGGGGGTGGGGTAACTATGGCTACACCTTC.

V is TRBV11-2 and J is TRBJ1-2; tentative D call: TRBD1 (5 bases). V shed 5 bases and J shed 4 bases, with 11 bases lying between them. From germline, CDR1 is SGHAT and CDR2 FQNNGV. CDR3 length: 13 residues. The CDR3 here is CASSQTALYGYTF. The CDR3 bases are TGTGCCAGCAGCCAGACAGCTCTCTATGGCTACACCTTC.

The sample holds a few counts of this clone. Its ends do not fully match the called genes, so a read error is possible. The V and J genes are TRBV7-2 and TRBJ2-2; weak D call: TRBD2 (5 bases). Germline V CDR1 and CDR2: SGHTA, FQGNSA. The CDR3 totals 15 residues. The CDR3 region has the DNA TGTGCCAGCAGCTTACCGTCACTAGGCACCCGGGAGCTGTTTTTT. Translating gives CASSLPSLGTRELFF. Full variable domain (outside the CDR3, taken from reference TRBV7-2 and TRBJ2-2): GAGVSQSPSNKVTEKGKDVELRCDPISGHTALYWYRQSLGQGLEFLIYFQGNSAPDKSGLPSDRFSAERTGGSVSTLTIQRTQQEDSAVYLCASSLPSLGTRELFFGEGSRLTVL.

The chain joins TRBV6-4 to TRBJ1-6; no definite D call. Deletions cut 2 bases from V and 4 bases from J, with 3 bases between. The CDR3 is made up of 13 amino acids. CDR1 is MRHNA and CDR2 is SNTAGT in the germline V gene. Written as DNA, the CDR3 is TGTGCCAGCAGTGACGATTATAATTCACCCCTCCACTTT. Its translation: CASSDDYNSPLHF.

The chain combines TRBV4-1 with TRBJ1-3, with D unresolved. The CDR3 is 16 amino acids. Per germline, CDR1 MGHRA and CDR2 YSYEKL. The V and J ends lost 1 base and 9 bases respectively, with 19 bases between them. The DNA for the CDR3 is TGCGCCAGCAGCCAAGTAAATCTGGTCTCCGTGGGCACCATATATTTT. This encodes CASSQVNLVSVGTIYF.

The rearrangement joins TRBV2 to TRBJ2-2; 14 bases fit TRBD2. CDR3 length: 15 amino acids. Germline CDR1 SNHLY, CDR2 FYNNEI. The J segment lost 5 bases and the V segment lost 5 bases, leaving 1 base of the junction unmatched. The CDR3 sequence is CASSRTSGRTGELFF. DNA for the CDR3: TGTGCCAGCAGTCGGACTAGCGGGAGGACCGGGGAGCTGTTTTTT.

The V gene is TRBV6-5, the J gene TRBJ1-1, with a tentative D call TRBD1 (5 bases). Per germline, CDR1 MNHEY and CDR2 SVGAGI. The V and J ends lost 1 base and 5 bases respectively, with 8 bases between them. CDR3 size: 13 residues. CDR3 amino acids: CASSYWRGTEAFF. The CDR3 bases are TGTGCCAGCAGTTACTGGCGGGGGACTGAAGCTTTCTTT.

The V and J genes are TRBV5-1 and TRBJ2-7, with D perhaps given as TRBD1 or TRBD2 (5 bases each). The CDR3 length is 14 residues. CDR1 and CDR2 from the germline V gene are SGHRS and YFSETQ. Trimming cost V 6 bases and J 2 bases, with 15 bases left between them. The CDR3 coding sequence is TGCGCCAGCAAAAGGTCGAGGGACCCCTACGAGCAGTACTTC. Its translation is CASKRSRDPYEQYF.

This chain links TRBV3-1 (or the pseudogene TRBV3-2) with TRBJ2-2; TRBD1 matches at 8 bases. This CDR3 is built from 16 residues. After removal of 2 bases from V and 3 bases from J, the junction contained 5 bases not matched to a gene. From germline, CDR1 is LGHDT and CDR2 YNNKEL (reference sequence). This chain's CDR3 is CASSQTGTGHTGELFF. The CDR3 DNA sequence: TGTGCCAGCAGCCAAACCGGGACAGGACACACCGGGGAGCTGTTTTTT.